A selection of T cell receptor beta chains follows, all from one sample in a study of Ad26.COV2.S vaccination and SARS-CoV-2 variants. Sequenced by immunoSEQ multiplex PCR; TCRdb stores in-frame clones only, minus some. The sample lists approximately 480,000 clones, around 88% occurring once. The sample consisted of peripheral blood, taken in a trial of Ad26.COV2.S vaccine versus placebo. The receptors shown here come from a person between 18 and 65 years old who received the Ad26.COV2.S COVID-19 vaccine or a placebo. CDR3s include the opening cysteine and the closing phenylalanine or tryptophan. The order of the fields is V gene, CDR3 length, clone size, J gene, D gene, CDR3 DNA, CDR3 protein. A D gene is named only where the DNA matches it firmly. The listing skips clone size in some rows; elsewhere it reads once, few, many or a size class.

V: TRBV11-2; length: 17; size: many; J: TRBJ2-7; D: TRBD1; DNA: TGTGCCAGCAGCTTAGCCCGGGGACAGGGGAAGGACTACGAGCAGTACTTC; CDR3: CASSLARGQGKDYEQYF
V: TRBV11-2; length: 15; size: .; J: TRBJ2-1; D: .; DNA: TGTGCCAGCAGCTTAGTCTGGCAGGGGGGGAGTGAGCAGTTCTTC; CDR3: CASSLVWQGGSEQFF
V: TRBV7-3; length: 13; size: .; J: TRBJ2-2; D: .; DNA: TGTGCCAGCAGCTTGGGCATCACCGGGGAGCTGTTTTTT; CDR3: CASSLGITGELFF
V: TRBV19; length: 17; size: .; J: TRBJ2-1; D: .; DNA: TGTGCCAGTAGTGCTCAACAGGGGACTGGGTCGGACAATGAGCAGTTCTTC; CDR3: CASSAQQGTGSDNEQFF
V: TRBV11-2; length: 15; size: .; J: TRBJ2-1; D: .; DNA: TGTGCCAGCAGCCTAGCATCCCTAAGTAACAATGAGCAGTTCTTC; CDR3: CASSLASLSNNEQFF
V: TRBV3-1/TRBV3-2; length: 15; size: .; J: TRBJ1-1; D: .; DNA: TGTGCCAGCAGCCAACAGACCCTCGGGAGCACTGAAGCTTTCTTT; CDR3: CASSQQTLGSTEAFF
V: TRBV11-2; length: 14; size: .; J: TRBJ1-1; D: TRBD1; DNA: TGTGCCAGCAGCTTGAGGACAGGGAGTTCCGAAGCTTTCTTT; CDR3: CASSLRTGSSEAFF
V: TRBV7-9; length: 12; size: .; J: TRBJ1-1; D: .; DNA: TGTGCCAGCAGCTTAAGAGCCGAGCTGGCTTTCTTT; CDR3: CASSLRAELAFF
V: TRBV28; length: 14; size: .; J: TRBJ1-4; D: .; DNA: TGTGCCAGCAGTTTAAATCCTCGGAATGAAAAACTGTTTTTT; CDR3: CASSLNPRNEKLFF
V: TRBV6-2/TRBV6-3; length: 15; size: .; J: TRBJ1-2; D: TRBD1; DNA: TGTGCCAGCAGTCGCCCTCAGGGGGCAAGCTATGGCTACACCTTC; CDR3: CASSRPQGASYGYTF
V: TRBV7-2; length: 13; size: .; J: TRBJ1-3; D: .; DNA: TGTGCCAGCAGCTCCCGCGGGGGAAACACCATATATTTT; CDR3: CASSSRGGNTIYF
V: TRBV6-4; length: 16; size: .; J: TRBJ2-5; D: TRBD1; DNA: TGTGCCAAAAACTTAAGGACAGGGGATACACAAGAGACCCAGTACTTC; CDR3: CAKNLRTGDTQETQYF
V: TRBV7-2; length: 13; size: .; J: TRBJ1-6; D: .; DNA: TGTGCCAGTGCGAAACTAGGGAATTCACCCCTCCACTTT; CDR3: CASAKLGNSPLHF
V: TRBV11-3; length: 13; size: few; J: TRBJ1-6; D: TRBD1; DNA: TGTGCCAGCAGTTCGGACAGGGATTCACCCCTCCACTTT; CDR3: CASSSDRDSPLHF
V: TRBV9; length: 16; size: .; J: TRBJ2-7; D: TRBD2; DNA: TGTGCCAGCAGCGTAGGGTGGGGACTAGCGTTATACGAGCAGTACTTC; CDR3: CASSVGWGLALYEQYF
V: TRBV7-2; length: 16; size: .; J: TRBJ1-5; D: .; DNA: TGTGCCAGCAGCTTACGGGTAGCCGGGAGAGGTCAGCCCCAGCATTTT; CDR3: CASSLRVAGRGQPQHF
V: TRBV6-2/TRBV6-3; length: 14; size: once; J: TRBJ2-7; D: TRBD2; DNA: TGTGCCAGCAGTCGTCCCGCTAGCGGCTACGAGCAGTACTTC; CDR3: CASSRPASGYEQYF
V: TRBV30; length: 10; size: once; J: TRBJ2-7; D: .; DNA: TGTGCCGGAGAGGGGAACGAGCAGTACTTC; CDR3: CAGEGNEQYF
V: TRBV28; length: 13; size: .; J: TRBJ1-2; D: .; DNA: TGTGCCAGCAGTCTTACAGGGAACTATGGCTACACCTTC; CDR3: CASSLTGNYGYTF
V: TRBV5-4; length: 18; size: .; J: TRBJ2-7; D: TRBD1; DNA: TGTGCCAGCAGCCTCGACCGGGACAGGGGGGTCGGCTCCTACGAGCAGTACTTC; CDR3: CASSLDRDRGVGSYEQYF
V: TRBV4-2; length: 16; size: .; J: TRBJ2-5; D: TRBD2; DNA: TGTGCCAGCAGCCACTCGACTAGCGGGACCCAAGAGACCCAGTACTTC; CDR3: CASSHSTSGTQETQYF
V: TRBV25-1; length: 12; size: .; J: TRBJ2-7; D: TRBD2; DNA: TGTGCCAGCAGTGGGGACTATTTCGAGCAGTACTTC; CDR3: CASSGDYFEQYF
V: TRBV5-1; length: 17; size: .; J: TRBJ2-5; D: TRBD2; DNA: TGCGCCAGCAGCTCAGGGACTAGCGGGGCAATACAAGAGACCCAGTACTTC; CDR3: CASSSGTSGAIQETQYF
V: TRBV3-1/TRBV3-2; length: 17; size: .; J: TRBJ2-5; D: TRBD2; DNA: TGTGCCAGCAGCCTCCTTATAGCGGGAGGGTTGGGAGAGACCCAGTACTTC; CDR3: CASSLLIAGGLGETQYF
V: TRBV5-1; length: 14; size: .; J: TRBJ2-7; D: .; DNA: TGCGCCAGCAGCTTGGACTTGGAGGCATACGAGCAGTACTTC; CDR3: CASSLDLEAYEQYF
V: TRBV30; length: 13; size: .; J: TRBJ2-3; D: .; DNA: TGTGCCTGGAGTCTCCGGAAGGGAGATACGCAGTATTTT; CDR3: CAWSLRKGDTQYF
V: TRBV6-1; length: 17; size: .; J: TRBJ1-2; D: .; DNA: TGTGCCAGCAGTGAGCCCCGGCTTCGAAAACCTAACTATGGCTACACCTTC; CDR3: CASSEPRLRKPNYGYTF
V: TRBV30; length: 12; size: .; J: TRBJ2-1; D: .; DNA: TGTGCCTGGGGTTCCCTCTTAGGGGAACAGTTCTTC; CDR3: CAWGSLLGEQFF
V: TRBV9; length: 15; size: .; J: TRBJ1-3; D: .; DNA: TGTGCCAGCAGCCCGAGGGGGGGAAGCGGAAACACCATATATTTT; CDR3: CASSPRGGSGNTIYF
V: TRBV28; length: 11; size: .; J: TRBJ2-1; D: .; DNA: TGTGCCAGCAGGTCCTACAATGAGCAGTTCTTC; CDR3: CASRSYNEQFF
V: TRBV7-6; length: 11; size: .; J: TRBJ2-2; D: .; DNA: TGTGCCAGCAGCCGAGGCGGGGAGCTGTTTTTT; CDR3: CASSRGGELFF
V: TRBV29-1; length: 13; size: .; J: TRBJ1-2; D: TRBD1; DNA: TGCAGCGCCAGGGACAGGGGAAATCATGGCTACACCTTC; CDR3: CSARDRGNHGYTF
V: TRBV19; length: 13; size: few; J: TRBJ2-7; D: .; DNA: TGTGCCAGTAGTATTCATCTAGCCTACGAGCAGTACTTC; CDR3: CASSIHLAYEQYF
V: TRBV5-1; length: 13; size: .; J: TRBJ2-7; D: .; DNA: TGCGCCAGCAGCTACGCCGGCCCAGGAGAGCAGTACTTC; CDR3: CASSYAGPGEQYF
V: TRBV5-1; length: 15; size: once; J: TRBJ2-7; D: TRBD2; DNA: TGCGCCAGCAGCGGGGAGGGACGACGGGAGAGCGAGCAGTACTTC; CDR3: CASSGEGRRESEQYF
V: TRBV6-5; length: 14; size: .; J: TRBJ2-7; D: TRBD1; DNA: TGTGCCAGCAGGGACGCTGACAGGGGCCACGAGCAGTACTTC; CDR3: CASRDADRGHEQYF
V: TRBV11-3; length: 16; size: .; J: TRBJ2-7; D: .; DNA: TGTGCCAGCAGCCCCCATTCGGGGGCAGGGAACTACGAGCAGTACTTC; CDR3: CASSPHSGAGNYEQYF
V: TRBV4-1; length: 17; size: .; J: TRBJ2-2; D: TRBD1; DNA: TGCGCCAGCAGTCGCAGGGGGCCACCCACCAACACCGGGGAGCTGTTTTTT; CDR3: CASSRRGPPTNTGELFF
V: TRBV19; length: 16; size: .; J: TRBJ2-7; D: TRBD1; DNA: TGTGCCAGTAGTAGACCGGGACAGGGGGTGATGGGGGAGCAGTACTTC; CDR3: CASSRPGQGVMGEQYF
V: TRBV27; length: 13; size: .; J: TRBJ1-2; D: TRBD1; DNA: TGTGCCAGCAGTCCGAGACAGGGGCTTGGCTACACCTTC; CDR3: CASSPRQGLGYTF
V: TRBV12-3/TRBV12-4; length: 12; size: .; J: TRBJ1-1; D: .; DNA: TGTGCCAGCAGTTTGGGTTACACTGAAGCTTTCTTT; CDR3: CASSLGYTEAFF
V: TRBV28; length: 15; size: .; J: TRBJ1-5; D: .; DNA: TGTGCCAGCAGTGGTGGGAGTTTAAGCAATCAGCCCCAGCATTTT; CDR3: CASSGGSLSNQPQHF
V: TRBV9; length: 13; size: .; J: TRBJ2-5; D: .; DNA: TGTGCCAGCAGCGGGGCGAGGGGGGAGACCCAGTACTTC; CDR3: CASSGARGETQYF
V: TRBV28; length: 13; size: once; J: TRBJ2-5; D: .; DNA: TGTGCCAGCAGTGGACCGGGAAAAGAGACCCAGTACTTC; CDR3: CASSGPGKETQYF
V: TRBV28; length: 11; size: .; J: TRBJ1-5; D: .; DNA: TGTGCCAGCAGCTTAGATCAGCCCCAGCATTTT; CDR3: CASSLDQPQHF
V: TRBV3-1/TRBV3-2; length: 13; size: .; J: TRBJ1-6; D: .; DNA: TGTGCCAGCAGCCCTCAGGGCAATTCACCCCTCCACTTT; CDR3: CASSPQGNSPLHF
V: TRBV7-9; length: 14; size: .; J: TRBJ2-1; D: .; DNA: TGTGCCAGCAGCAGCCGGAGCTCCTACAATGAGCAGTTCTTC; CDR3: CASSSRSSYNEQFF
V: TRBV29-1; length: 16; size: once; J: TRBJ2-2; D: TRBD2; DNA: TGCAGCGTTGCGATGATGGCGGGAGCGGGCACCGGGGAGCTGTTTTTT; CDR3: CSVAMMAGAGTGELFF
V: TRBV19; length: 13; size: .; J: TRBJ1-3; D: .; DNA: TGTGCCAGTTCTAAATACCCTGGAAACACCATATATTTT; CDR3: CASSKYPGNTIYF
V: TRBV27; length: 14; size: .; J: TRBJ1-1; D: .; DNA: TGTGCCAGCAGTTTTCGGGGGGCGAACACTGAAGCTTTCTTT; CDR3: CASSFRGANTEAFF
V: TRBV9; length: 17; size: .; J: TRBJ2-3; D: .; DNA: TGTGCCAGCAGCGTCGACCTAGGTGGGACGCTCAGAGATACGCAGTATTTT; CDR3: CASSVDLGGTLRDTQYF